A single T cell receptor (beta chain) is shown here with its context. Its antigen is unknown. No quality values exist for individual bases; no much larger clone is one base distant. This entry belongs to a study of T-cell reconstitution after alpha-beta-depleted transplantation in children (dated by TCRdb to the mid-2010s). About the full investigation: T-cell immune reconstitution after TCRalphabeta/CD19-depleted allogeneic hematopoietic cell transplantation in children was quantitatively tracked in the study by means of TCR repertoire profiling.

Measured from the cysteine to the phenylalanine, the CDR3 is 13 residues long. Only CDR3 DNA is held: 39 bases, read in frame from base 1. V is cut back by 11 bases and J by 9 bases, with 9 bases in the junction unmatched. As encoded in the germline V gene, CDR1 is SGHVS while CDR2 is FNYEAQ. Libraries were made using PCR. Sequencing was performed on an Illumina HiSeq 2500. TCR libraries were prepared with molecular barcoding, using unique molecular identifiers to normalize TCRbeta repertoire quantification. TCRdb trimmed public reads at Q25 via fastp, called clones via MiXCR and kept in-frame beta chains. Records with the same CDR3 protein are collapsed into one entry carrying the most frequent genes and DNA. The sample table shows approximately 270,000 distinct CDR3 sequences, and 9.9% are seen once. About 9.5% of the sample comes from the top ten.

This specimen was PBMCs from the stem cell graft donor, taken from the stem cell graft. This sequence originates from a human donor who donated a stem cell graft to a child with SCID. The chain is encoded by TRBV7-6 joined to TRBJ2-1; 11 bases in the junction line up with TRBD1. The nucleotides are TGTGCCGGCGGGGACAGGGGGTCAGGTGAGCAGTTCTTC. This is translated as CAGGDRGSGEQFF.